Shown below are 6 T cell receptor beta chains from a single sample sequenced in a study of T cell responses to AZD1222 COVID-19 vaccine. Sequenced by immunoSEQ multiplex PCR; TCRdb stores in-frame clones only, minus some. The sample carries over 150,000 clones, roughly 90% recorded once. This specimen was peripheral blood, taken on day 0 of AZD1222 vaccination. The source is an adult in good health.

The gene calls are TRBV5-1 and TRBJ1-3; D is possibly TRBD1 (5 bases). Trimming left V 5 bases short and J 2 bases short, with 17 bases between. In germline, CDR1 is SGHRS, CDR2 YFSETQ. This CDR3 is 16 amino acids long. The CDR3 reads CASRRETEGTGNTIYF. The CDR3 region has the DNA TGCGCCAGCAGACGTGAGACAGAAGGGACTGGAAACACCATATATTTT.

The rearrangement uses TRBV11-2 and TRBJ2-7, with D tentatively TRBD1 (6 bases). The CDR3 runs 15 residues. V dropped 1 base and J dropped 2 bases, with 12 bases sitting between them. Looked up from germline, CDR1 is SGHAT and CDR2 is FQNNGV. Written as DNA, the CDR3 is TGTGCCAGCAGCTTAGGACAGGCTAATCCCTACGAGCAGTACTTC. This codes for CASSLGQANPYEQYF.

The chain combines TRBV5-1 with TRBJ2-7, with 8 bases matching TRBD1. The length of the CDR3 is 14 residues. Germline V gene sequence: CDR1 SGHRS, CDR2 YFSETQ. V dropped 3 bases and J dropped 4; count of bases not matched to a gene: 6. The CDR3 loop reads CASSSGQGLYEQYF. The CDR3, as DNA: TGCGCCAGCAGCTCCGGACAGGGTTTATACGAGCAGTACTTC. Filled out from reference TRBV5-1 and TRBJ2-7, the complete variable domain reads KAGVTQTPRYLIKTRGQQVTLSCSPISGHRSVSWYQQTPGQGLQFLFEYFSETQRNKGNFPGRFSGRQFSNSRSEMNVSTLELGDSALYLCASSSGQGLYEQYFGPGTRLTVT.

The V and J genes are TRBV29-1 and TRBJ1-2; no firm D call. From germline, CDR1 is SQVTM and CDR2 ANQGSEA. V was shortened by 7 bases and J by 4 bases, with 16 bases between the two germline ends. This CDR3 spans 13 amino acids. The CDR3: CSGLSQTGYGYTF. In DNA form, the CDR3 reads TGCAGCGGGCTAAGCCAGACGGGCTATGGCTACACCTTC.

This chain links TRBV19 with TRBJ2-5, with 7 positions matching TRBD1. The CDR3 extends over 14 amino acids. Germline assignment: CDR1 LNHDA and CDR2 SQIVND (reference sequence). Trimming removed 5 bases from V and 1 base from J; junction bases left unmatched: 4. The CDR3 reads CASSRTGAQETQYF. The CDR3 DNA is TGTGCCAGTAGTCGCACAGGGGCCCAAGAGACCCAGTACTTC.

V usage is TRBV19 and J usage is TRBJ1-5; unclear D gene. This CDR3 has 12 amino acids. Germline V gene lookup returns CDR1 LNHDA and CDR2 SQIVND (reference sequence). V lost 9 bases, J lost 0 bases, and 6 bases lay in between. CDR3 sequence reads: CASRPSNQPQHF. The CDR3 region has the DNA TGTGCCAGCAGACCTAGCAATCAGCCCCAGCATTTT.